Described below is a single TCR beta chain sequence and its context. What it binds is not known. The junction departs from the called germline gene at one end, perhaps through a read error. This CDR3 spans 15 amino acids. From germline, CDR1 is SGHTS and CDR2 YDEGEE. The hyperthyroidism patients had all been newly diagnosed, and their disease duration was under 2 months. Their ages ranged from 18 to 65 years. The PBMCs were taken from 10 ml of fresh peripheral blood. This sample is drawn from a study of T cells in Graves' hyperthyroidism and ophthalmopathy. Amplified TCR beta CDR3 regions came from RNA transcripts. First-round RT-PCR targeting the TCR CDR3 was performed with the HTBI primer set. TCRdb re-called the multiplex PCR reads with MiXCR, one entry per CDR3 protein. The sample comprises about 620,000 distinct CDR3 sequences, under 20% of which are singletons, and approximately 3.9% rests with the top ten.

Study findings and constraints: The blood repertoire included most of the expanded thyroid clonotypes above 0.001.

The sample was blood. This chain uses TRBV5-8 with TRBJ1-5, with D maybe TRBD1 (6 bases). The TCR was taken from a woman under 40 with Graves' hyperthyroidism. The CDR3 is CASSLRGAGYQLQHF. In nucleotides, the CDR3 is TGTGCCAGCAGCTTGCGGGGGGCCGGGTATCAGCTCCAGCATTTT.